One and the same sample provided the 18 T cell receptor beta chains below, sequenced in a study of T cells in localized non-small cell lung cancer. Clones were sequenced by immunoSEQ multiplex PCR, and TCRdb holds only the in-frame ones, with some missing. Found here are under 55,000 clones, about three quarters of them singletons; the top ten hold about 4.5%. Sequencing used PBMCs, obtained before any cancer treatment. The receptors were gathered from a woman between 35 and 70 years old with stage II lung adenocarcinoma.

This chain links TRBV2 with TRBJ2-1, with D tentatively TRBD1 or TRBD2 (5 bases each). Germline CDR1 and CDR2: SNHLY and FYNNEI. The CDR3 extends over 15 amino acids. The V and J ends lost 9 bases and 6 bases respectively, with 21 bases between them. CDR3 in amino acids: CARTSEGSLANEQFF. The CDR3 DNA is TGTGCCAGGACGTCCGAGGGGAGTCTTGCCAATGAGCAGTTCTTC. The complete variable domain, with remaining parts taken from reference TRBV2 and TRBJ2-1, reads EPEVTQTPSHQVTQMGQEVILRCVPISNHLYFYWYRQILGQKVEFLVSFYNNEISEKSEIFDDQFSVERPDGSNFTLKIRSTKLEDSAMYFCARTSEGSLANEQFFGPGTRLTVL.

The chain recombines TRBV6-5 with TRBJ1-2, with D uncertain. The CDR3 consists of 14 residues. With 0 bases removed from V and 5 bases from J, the gap between germline ends came to 10 bases. Germline V gene sequence: CDR1 MNHEY, CDR2 SVGAGI. CDR3 coding DNA: TGTGCCAGCAGTTACTCGTCGGAGGATTATGGCTACACCTTC. This sequence encodes CASSYSSEDYGYTF.

V is TRBV7-2 and J is TRBJ1-6; 8 bases agree with TRBD1. The length of the CDR3 is 14 residues. The J segment lost 9 bases and the V segment lost 4 bases, leaving 5 bases of the junction unmatched. Germline loops: CDR1 SGHTA, CDR2 FQGNSA. As DNA, the CDR3 is TGTGCCAGCAGCTCAGGACAGGGTGTTTCACCCCTCCACTTT. It codes for CASSSGQGVSPLHF.

This clone was picked up a small number of times. The chain recombines TRBV20-1 with TRBJ1-1; D is unresolved. The V end lost 4 bases, the J end lost 7 bases, and 7 bases lay between the germline ends. The CDR3 consists of 10 residues. The germline V gene encodes CDR1 DFQATT and CDR2 SNEGSKA (reference sequence). The CDR3 bases are TGCAGTGCTAATTGGGTTGAAGCTTTCTTT. It yields the protein CSANWVEAFF.

The chain has TRBV2 and TRBJ1-2; D ambiguous. Germline V gene sequence: CDR1 SNHLY, CDR2 FYNNEI. This CDR3 has 13 residues. Trimming cost V 6 bases and J 3 bases, with 11 bases left between them. This chain's CDR3 is CASSLTEYYGYTF. The DNA of the CDR3 is TGTGCCAGCAGCCTTACAGAGTACTATGGCTACACCTTC.

V usage is TRBV18 and J usage is TRBJ1-1; 8 bases agree with TRBD1. The germline gives CDR1 KGHSH, CDR2 LQKENI. There are 14 residues in the CDR3. The V segment lost 5 bases and the J segment 3 bases; nucleotides outside the gene matches: 5. The DNA for the CDR3 is TGTGCCAGCTCAACCCAGGGGGCTGACACTGAAGCTTTCTTT. Translating gives CASSTQGADTEAFF.

This chain connects TRBV19 to TRBJ2-5, with D tentatively TRBD2 (7 bases). This CDR3 comprises 14 residues. CDR1 and CDR2 (germline): LNHDA, SQIVND (reference sequence). The germline V and J ends were trimmed by 6 bases and 5 bases, with 16 bases remaining between them. Here the CDR3 DNA reads TGTGCCAGTAGATACACGGGGAGGGGGGAGACCCAGTACTTC. Its translation: CASRYTGRGETQYF.

The chain combines TRBV6-5 with TRBJ2-1, with TRBD2 matching 9 bases. J lost 3 bases, V lost 4 bases, and 4 bases had no gene match. Germline V gene data show CDR1 as MNHEY and CDR2 as SVGAGI. The CDR3 length is 15 residues. CDR3 residues: CASSLGLANYNEQFF. In nucleotides, the CDR3 is TGTGCCAGCAGTTTGGGACTAGCTAACTACAATGAGCAGTTCTTC.

This clone was counted once. The chain links TRBV9 to TRBJ2-3; 8 nucleotides line up with TRBD2. Losses at the gene ends were 3 bases for V and 7 bases for J; bases not matched to a gene: 16. Germline CDR1 and CDR2: SGDLS and YYNGEE. The CDR3 runs to 17 residues. Here the CDR3 DNA reads TGTGCCAGCAGCGGTCCCGGACGGGGGGGTCAAGCCAATACGCAGTATTTT. It translates to CASSGPGRGGQANTQYF. The variable domain in full, completed from reference TRBV9 and TRBJ2-3, reads DSGVTQTPKHLITATGQRVTLRCSPRSGDLSVYWYQQSLDQGLQFLIQYYNGEERAKGNILERFSAQQFPDLHSELNLSSLELGDSALYFCASSGPGRGGQANTQYFGPGTRLTVL.

This clone has more than one count but fewer than ten. V is TRBV5-1 and J is TRBJ1-1; no definite D call. Germline CDR1 and CDR2: SGHRS and YFSETQ. V shed 1 base and J shed 6 bases, with 10 bases lying between them. The CDR3 is 13 residues long. This CDR3 is CASSLFSKAEAFF. DNA for the CDR3: TGCGCCAGCAGCTTGTTCTCCAAGGCTGAAGCTTTCTTT.

The chain combines TRBV11-2 with TRBJ1-2; maybe TRBD1 (5 bases). The CDR3 has 13 residues. The germline V gene encodes CDR1 SGHAT and CDR2 FQNNGV. V shed 3 bases and J shed 8 bases, with 13 bases lying between them. The CDR3 DNA reads TGTGCCAGCAGCTTCGGGCGGGGCTGGGGCTACACCTTC. Translated, it gives CASSFGRGWGYTF.

This chain links TRBV29-1 with TRBJ1-1; D gene ambiguous. V dropped 8 bases and J dropped 0 bases, with 13 bases sitting between them. Germline assignment: CDR1 SQVTM and CDR2 ANQGSEA. There are 13 residues in the CDR3. CDR3 in amino acids: CSSESDMNTEAFF. CDR3 bases: TGCAGCTCGGAGAGCGACATGAACACTGAAGCTTTCTTT.

This clone was counted only a few times. The V gene is TRBV27, the J gene TRBJ1-1; D unresolved. Trimming shortened V by 6 bases and J by 1 base, and 18 bases separated the two germline ends. Germline loops: CDR1 MNHEY, CDR2 SMNVEV (reference sequence). The CDR3 has 16 residues. CDR3 amino acids: CASRPPAPGKNTEAFF. In DNA form, the CDR3 reads TGTGCCAGCAGGCCACCCGCCCCTGGGAAGAACACTGAAGCTTTCTTT.

In this sample, this clone turned up once. The genes are TRBV6-1 and TRBJ1-1; 10 nucleotides agree with TRBD1. Germline values: CDR1 MNHNS, CDR2 SASEGT. The V gene end was trimmed by 2 bases and the J gene end by 5 bases; junction bases not matched to a gene: 2. The length of the CDR3 is 14 residues. CDR3 bases: TGTGCCAGCAGTGAACTGGGACAGGGGACTGAAGCTTTCTTT. This gives the protein CASSELGQGTEAFF.

The V call is TRBV25-1, the J call TRBJ2-3, with TRBD2 matching 9 bases. Trimming cost V 6 bases and J 6 bases; bases outside gene matches: 16. CDR3 length: 17 amino acids. Germline V gene data show CDR1 as MGHDK and CDR2 as SYGVNS. CDR3: CASSQGSGGPVSDTQYF. CDR3 DNA sequence: TGTGCCAGCAGCCAAGGAAGCGGGGGGCCAGTTTCCGATACGCAGTATTTT.

V and J are TRBV30 and TRBJ2-2, with D tentatively TRBD1 or TRBD2 (5 bases each). Germline V gene lookup returns CDR1 GTSNPN and CDR2 SVGIG (reference sequence). The CDR3 runs to 14 residues. V was cut by 5 bases and J by 7 bases, with 17 bases left in between. The CDR3 sequence: CAWARGVLVGELFF. The DNA of the CDR3 is TGTGCCTGGGCCCGAGGGGTCCTGGTCGGGGAGCTGTTTTTT.

The gene calls are TRBV9 and TRBJ2-7; unclear D gene. CDR1 and CDR2 from the germline V gene are SGDLS and YYNGEE. V was cut by 4 bases and J by 7 bases, with 21 bases left in between. CDR3 length equals 15 residues. This CDR3 is CASSLTSTPSEEQYF. Here the CDR3 DNA reads TGTGCCAGCAGCCTTACTTCCACCCCGAGTGAGGAGCAGTACTTC. Looking up the rest from reference TRBV9 and TRBJ2-7 gives the full variable domain: DSGVTQTPKHLITATGQRVTLRCSPRSGDLSVYWYQQSLDQGLQFLIQYYNGEERAKGNILERFSAQQFPDLHSELNLSSLELGDSALYFCASSLTSTPSEEQYFGPGTRLTVT.

V is TRBV5-8 and J is TRBJ1-2; 10 positions agree with TRBD1. The V gene end was trimmed by 9 bases and the J gene end by 4 bases; junction bases not matched to a gene: 9. The CDR3 spans 14 residues. Germline loops: CDR1 SGHTS, CDR2 YDEGEE. In DNA, the CDR3 is TGTGCCACCCCGACCGGGACAGGGGCCTATGGCTACACCTTC. It translates to CATPTGTGAYGYTF.